Following are 10 T cell receptor beta chains from one sample sequenced in a study of blood T cells in healthy people across ages. The use of a sample-barcoded 5' primer and a J-beta primer mix characterized a second PCR of 7 to 11 cycles. TCRdb redid the calling of the 5' RACE reads with MiXCR, one entry per CDR3 protein. The sample carries 1.2 million to 1.5 million distinct CDR3 sequences, around 55% recorded once. The sequenced material came from blood. These receptors originate from a man younger than 30 in good health.

The chain has TRBV5-1 and TRBJ2-7, with 7 bases that match TRBD1. J lost 1 base, V lost 3 bases, and 7 bases had no gene match. The CDR3 contains 15 residues. Germline V CDR1 and CDR2: SGHRS, YFSETQ. The CDR3 region has the DNA TGCGCCAGCAGCTACCGGGACAGCGATTCCTACGAGCAGTACTTC. It codes for CASSYRDSDSYEQYF. The whole variable domain, filled in from reference TRBV5-1 and TRBJ2-7, reads KAGVTQTPRYLIKTRGQQVTLSCSPISGHRSVSWYQQTPGQGLQFLFEYFSETQRNKGNFPGRFSGRQFSNSRSEMNVSTLELGDSALYLCASSYRDSDSYEQYFGPGTRLTVT.

The sample holds a few counts of this clonotype. The gene calls are TRBV4-1 and TRBJ1-5; tentative D call: TRBD1 (6 bases). Germline V lookup: CDR1 MGHRA, CDR2 YSYEKL. V was clipped by 3 bases and J by 4 bases, with 19 bases between them. The CDR3 extends over 17 amino acids. Here the CDR3 reads CASSQYPRGGKNQPQHF. As DNA, the CDR3 is TGCGCCAGCAGCCAGTACCCGAGGGGGGGTAAGAATCAGCCCCAGCATTTT.

The J gene is TRBJ2-3, the V gene TRBV29-1; D might be TRBD2 (5 bases). In germline, CDR1 is SQVTM, CDR2 ANQGSEA. The CDR3 runs to 12 residues. Between the trimmed V and J ends, which lost 7 bases and 2 bases, there was a span of 10 bases. CDR3 nucleotide sequence: TGCAGCGCGACTAACCCCACAGATACGCAGTATTTT. Translation gives CSATNPTDTQYF.

V gene TRBV25-1 combines with J gene TRBJ2-7; possibly TRBD1 for D (6 bases). V lost 0 bases, J lost 3 bases, and 15 bases lay in between. CDR1 MGHDK and CDR2 SYGVNS come from the germline V gene. The CDR3 spans 16 residues. CDR3 region: CASSEYGAGEGYEQYF. DNA of the CDR3: TGTGCCAGCAGTGAATATGGGGCAGGGGAAGGCTACGAGCAGTACTTC.

The gene calls are TRBV24-1 and TRBJ2-5; 7 bases map to TRBD1. V lost 0 bases and J lost 2; bases outside the gene matches: 8. From germline, CDR1 is KGHDR and CDR2 SFDVKD. This CDR3 has 17 amino acids. The CDR3 is CATSDLPGGQNQETQYF. In DNA form, the CDR3 reads TGTGCCACCAGTGATTTGCCTGGGGGACAGAATCAAGAGACCCAGTACTTC.

The rearrangement links TRBV12-3 or TRBV12-4 to TRBJ1-4; tentative D call: TRBD1 (5 bases). Trimming removed 7 bases at V and 4 bases at J, with 13 bases between. CDR3 length: 14 amino acids. CDR3 protein: CASTAGAINEKLFF. The CDR3 nucleotides are TGTGCCAGCACCGCCGGGGCTATTAATGAAAAACTGTTTTTT.

The V gene is TRBV20-1, the J gene TRBJ2-1; the match to TRBD2 covers 12 bases. The CDR3 is 13 residues long. The V gene's germline CDR1 is DFQATT and CDR2 SNEGSKA (reference sequence). With V trimmed by 4 bases and J by 8 bases, 3 bases remained unmatched. The CDR3 bases are TGCAGTGCTAAACTAGCGGGAGGCGATGAGCAGTTCTTC. Amino acids: CSAKLAGGDEQFF.

This chain links TRBV20-1 with TRBJ2-7; 9 bases line up with TRBD2. The better agreement between TRBJ2-5 and the DNA end casts doubt on the J call. Germline V CDR1 and CDR2: DFQATT, SNEGSKA (reference sequence). The CDR3 has 16 residues. CDR3 sequence: CSASVGASGIDETQYF. The CDR3 coding sequence is TGCAGTGCTAGTGTTGGGGCTAGCGGGATAGATGAGACCCAGTACTTC.

This clonotype was seen only once. A read error may account for a junction end that differs from germline. Here the CDR3 DNA reads TGTGCCAGCAGCTTGGTGTCTAGCGCCAATGGGCAGTTCTTC. Protein: CASSLVSSANGQFF. This rearrangement joins TRBV5-6 to TRBJ2-1; weak D call: TRBD2 (6 bases). This CDR3 comprises 14 residues. Per germline, CDR1 SGHDT and CDR2 YYEEEE.

This clonotype has a single count. The chain uses TRBV7-2 and TRBJ1-1; D not resolved. The V end lost 5 bases, the J end lost 3 bases, and 13 bases lay between the germline ends. Germline V CDR1 and CDR2: SGHTA, FQGNSA. The CDR3 has 14 amino acids. The CDR3: CASSPPGKDTEAFF. The CDR3 bases are TGTGCCAGCAGCCCCCCGGGTAAGGACACTGAAGCTTTCTTT.